Below, 27 T cell receptor beta chains from the same sample are listed, as sequenced in a study of shared clonotypes between healthy human individuals. Libraries were prepared by immunoSEQ multiplex PCR; TCRdb keeps only in-frame clonotypes and omits some of them. The sample holds about 2.5 million clones, around 93% seen once. The sample consisted of naive CD4+ T cells from PBMCs. Subset here: CD45RA+ positively selected. The source is a man between 18 and 35 years old in good health. Some clones in this sample may be carry-over from other donors' samples.

Note on this clone: Germline is not matched at one junction end, which may reflect a read error. The sample contains more than one DNA sequence encoding this CDR3. The genes are TRBV28 and TRBJ2-7, with D perhaps TRBD1 or TRBD2 (6 bases each). This CDR3 has 17 amino acids. CDR1 is MDHEN, CDR2 SYDVKM, per germline. CDR3 bases: TGTGCTAGCAGCGGACAATATGGGGGGCGCCTAATCTACGAGCAGTACTTC. Protein sequence: CASSGQYGGRLIYEQYF.

This chain joins TRBV9 and TRBJ1-1, with D uncertain. Germline CDR1 SGDLS, CDR2 YYNGEE. This CDR3 comprises 16 residues. The V gene lost 0 bases and the J gene lost 1 base, with 13 bases spanning the gap. The CDR3 sequence: CASSVGIRRRNTEAFF. For the CDR3, the DNA is TGTGCCAGCAGCGTAGGAATACGGAGAAGGAACACTGAAGCTTTCTTT.

In nucleotides, the CDR3 is TGTGCCAGCAGCGAGGACAGAAATCAGCCCCAGCATTTT. Translation gives CASSEDRNQPQHF. J is TRBJ1-5 and V is TRBV11-2; maybe TRBD1 (6 bases). V dropped 5 bases and J dropped 4 bases, with 9 bases sitting between them. This CDR3 is 13 amino acids long. Germline values: CDR1 SGHAT, CDR2 FQNNGV.

The chain couples TRBV10-3 to TRBJ1-1; D might be TRBD1 (6 bases). This CDR3 has 16 residues. Trimming cost V 4 bases and J 5 bases, with 20 bases left between them. The germline V gene encodes CDR1 ENHRY and CDR2 SYGVKD. In nucleotides, the CDR3 is TGTGCCATCAGTGCTCTGGGGGGGCGCAGTGAAACTGAAGCTTTCTTT. Translated: CAISALGGRSETEAFF.

The chain has TRBV21-1 and TRBJ2-7; TRBD2 reflects the table's D call only, with no check against the DNA. TRBV21-1 is tagged as a pseudogene. This CDR3 is built from 18 residues. The CDR3 DNA sequence: TGTGCCAGCAGCTTACTCCTACAGTTAGCGGGAGGGCCTTGCGAGCAGTACTTC. Translating gives CASSLLLQLAGGPCEQYF.

The chain recombines TRBV25-1 with TRBJ1-1; D possibly corresponds to TRBD1 (5 bases). This CDR3 contains 15 residues. With 7 bases removed from V and 1 base from J, the gap between germline ends came to 16 bases. Per the germline V gene, CDR1 is MGHDK and CDR2 is SYGVNS. Written as DNA, the CDR3 is TGTGCCAGCAAACGGGGGGACGGAAAGAACACTGAAGCTTTCTTT. Its translation is CASKRGDGKNTEAFF.

A remark on this clone: Different DNA sequences within this sample yield the same CDR3. This rearrangement joins TRBV7-8 to TRBJ2-7; 8 bases agree with TRBD2. This CDR3 comprises 14 residues. J was trimmed by 6 bases and V by 5 bases; bases with no gene match: 9. Germline V gene sequence: CDR1 SGHVS, CDR2 FQNEAQ. This CDR3 is CASSKTPLAGEQYF. The CDR3 DNA reads as TGTGCCAGCAGCAAGACCCCCCTAGCGGGCGAGCAGTACTTC.

About this clone itself: Different DNA sequences within this sample yield the same CDR3. This chain connects TRBV29-1 to TRBJ2-1, with D tentatively TRBD2 (5 bases). The V gene lost 4 bases and the J gene lost 0 bases, with 10 bases spanning the gap. The CDR3 sequence is 14 residues long. Germline lookup yields CDR1 SQVTM and CDR2 ANQGSEA. The CDR3 region is CSVVGRVSYNEQFF. The CDR3 DNA reads TGCAGCGTTGTGGGGAGAGTCTCCTACAATGAGCAGTTCTTC.

The chain joins TRBV9 to TRBJ1-2; possible D gene TRBD1, 6 bases. Germline loops: CDR1 SGDLS, CDR2 YYNGEE. This CDR3 region has 15 residues. V lost 4 bases and J lost 4, with 17 bases in between. For the CDR3, the DNA is TGTGCCAGCAGCAAATCCGGGACAAGGAGCTATGGCTACACCTTC. Residues: CASSKSGTRSYGYTF.

This clone was seen a single time. V is TRBV5-4 and J is TRBJ2-1, with TRBD2 matching 14 bases. This CDR3 has 18 residues. The ends lost 0 bases at V and 6 bases at J; junction bases unmatched: 8. Germline CDR1 SGHNT, CDR2 YYREEE (reference sequence). The CDR3 is CASSLGLAGGPGPNEQFF. In DNA, the CDR3 is TGTGCCAGCAGCTTGGGACTAGCGGGAGGGCCGGGCCCCAATGAGCAGTTCTTC.

V and J are TRBV7-9 and TRBJ2-3; TRBD2 matches 7 bases. V shed 11 bases and J 0 bases; nucleotides not matched to a gene: 5. The length of the CDR3 is 13 residues. CDR1 SEHNR and CDR2 FQNEAQ come from the germline V gene (reference sequence). Here the CDR3 DNA reads TGTGCCGGGGGGGAGCCTAGCACAGATACGCAGTATTTT. Translated, it gives CAGGEPSTDTQYF. Filled out from reference TRBV7-9 and TRBJ2-3, the complete variable domain reads DTGVSQNPRHKITKRGQNVTFRCDPISEHNRLYWYRQTLGQGPEFLTYFQNEAQLEKSRLLSDRFSAERPKGSFSTLEIQRTEQGDSAMYLCAGGEPSTDTQYFGPGTRLTVL.

The chain is built from TRBV9 and TRBJ1-4, with D tentatively TRBD1 (5 bases). CDR1 SGDLS and CDR2 YYNGEE come from the germline V gene. The CDR3 is made up of 16 amino acids. The V end lost 4 bases, the J end lost 0 bases, and 13 bases lay between the germline ends. Written as DNA, the CDR3 is TGTGCCAGCAGCCCACGGGGCGGGGCAACTAATGAAAAACTGTTTTTT. Encoded protein: CASSPRGGATNEKLFF.

The chain carries TRBV11-1 and TRBJ1-1; 8 bases align to TRBD1. With 4 bases clipped from V and 0 bases from J, the junction kept 7 bases outside the gene matches. From germline, CDR1 is SGHAT and CDR2 FQDESV (reference sequence). The CDR3 is 16 residues long. CDR3 region: CASSSGTGKMNTEAFF. The CDR3 DNA reads as TGTGCCAGCAGCTCCGGGACAGGAAAAATGAACACTGAAGCTTTCTTT.

The chain has TRBV11-3 and TRBJ2-2; the D is unclear. The germline gives CDR1 SGHNT, CDR2 YENEEA. The V end lost 5 bases, the J end lost 4 bases, and 11 bases lay between the germline ends. There are 14 residues in the CDR3. CDR3 in amino acids: CASSPPGVTGELFF. The CDR3 bases are TGTGCCAGCAGCCCCCCTGGGGTCACCGGGGAGCTGTTTTTT.

The rearrangement links TRBV5-4 to TRBJ2-7; D unclear. Germline V gives CDR1 SGHNT, CDR2 YYREEE (reference sequence). This CDR3 spans 13 amino acids. V shed 5 bases and J shed 3 bases, with 12 bases lying between them. CDR3 in DNA: TGTGCCAGCAGGTCCACCGGAAACTACGAGCAGTACTTC. Protein sequence: CASRSTGNYEQYF.

This rearrangement joins TRBV2 to TRBJ2-3, with no clear D. The CDR3 extends over 13 amino acids. V shed 6 bases and J shed 4 bases, with 11 bases lying between them. CDR1 is SNHLY and CDR2 is FYNNEI in the germline V gene. The CDR3 DNA follows: TGTGCCAGCAGCGATCGGAGCTCAGATACGCAGTATTTT. It is translated as CASSDRSSDTQYF.

The chain carries TRBV29-1 and TRBJ1-2; D ambiguous. Deletions cut 0 bases from V and 4 bases from J, with 21 bases between. The CDR3 runs to 17 residues. CDR1 SQVTM and CDR2 ANQGSEA come from the germline V gene. The CDR3 sequence: CSVEDRTHASELYGYTF. DNA for the CDR3: TGCAGCGTTGAAGATCGAACACATGCCAGTGAACTCTATGGCTACACCTTC. The whole variable domain, remainder taken from reference TRBV29-1 and TRBJ1-2, is SAVISQKPSRDICQRGTSLTIQCQVDSQVTMMFWYRQQPGQSLTLIATANQGSEATYESGFVIDKFPISRPNLTFSTLTVSNMSPEDSSIYLCSVEDRTHASELYGYTFGSGTRLTVV.

The V gene is TRBV7-9, the J gene TRBJ2-1, with 9 bases lining up with TRBD2. Trimming cost V 5 bases and J 6 bases; bases outside gene matches: 11. CDR3 size: 16 residues. Per germline, CDR1 SEHNR and CDR2 FQNEAQ (reference sequence). The CDR3 region is CASSPRAGGPSNEQFF. The CDR3 coding sequence is TGTGCCAGCAGCCCCAGGGCGGGAGGGCCGTCCAATGAGCAGTTCTTC.

The rearrangement links TRBV7-7 to TRBJ2-5, with 14 positions matching TRBD2. The V segment lost 5 bases and the J segment 5 bases; nucleotides outside the gene matches: 1. Germline values: CDR1 SSHAT, CDR2 FNYEAQ (reference sequence). The CDR3 length is 14 residues. The CDR3 bases are TGTGCCAGCAGCCGGACTAGCGGGGGGGAGACCCAGTACTTC. This codes for CASSRTSGGETQYF.

The genes are TRBV10-3 and TRBJ1-5; D is undetermined. Trimming removed 6 bases from V and 4 bases from J, with 7 bases in between. There are 12 residues in the CDR3. Per the germline V gene, CDR1 is ENHRY and CDR2 is SYGVKD. Written as DNA, the CDR3 is TGTGCCATCAGGGCAGAAAATCAGCCCCAGCATTTT. Translating it yields CAIRAENQPQHF.

The CDR3 is CASSLGTSGSHYYEQYF. CDR3 bases: TGTGCCAGCAGCTTAGGGACTAGCGGGAGTCACTACTACGAGCAGTACTTC. The chain couples TRBV5-4 to TRBJ2-7, with 14 bases identical to TRBD2. Per germline, CDR1 SGHNT and CDR2 YYREEE (reference sequence). This CDR3 has 17 residues. With 2 bases clipped from V and 3 bases from J, the junction kept 7 bases outside the gene matches. The full variable domain, with the rest looked up from reference TRBV5-4 and TRBJ2-7, is ETGVTQSPTHLIKTRGQQVTLRCSSQSGHNTVSWYQQALGQGPQFIFQYYREEENGRGNFPPRFSGLQFPNYSSELNVNALELDDSALYLCASSLGTSGSHYYEQYFGPGTRLTVT.

The rearrangement joins TRBV7-8 to TRBJ2-1; unclear D gene. Trimming removed 5 bases from V and 2 bases from J, with 16 bases in between. CDR1 and CDR2 from the germline V gene are SGHVS and FQNEAQ. The CDR3 has 16 amino acids. In DNA, the CDR3 is TGTGCCAGCAGCCCCCCCGGCGCCCGCCCCTACAATGAGCAGTTCTTC. It translates to CASSPPGARPYNEQFF.

This rearrangement joins TRBV19 to TRBJ2-7, with a possible D match to TRBD1 (6 bases). The V end lost 11 bases, the J end lost 2 bases, and 22 bases lay between the germline ends. The V gene's germline CDR1 is LNHDA and CDR2 SQIVND (reference sequence). This CDR3 has 15 amino acids. The CDR3 loop reads CASRTDSTPPYEQYF. The CDR3 region has the DNA TGTGCCTCACGGACGGACAGTACTCCCCCCTACGAGCAGTACTTC. Together with reference TRBV19 and TRBJ2-7, the CDR3 gives the full variable domain: DGGITQSPKYLFRKEGQNVTLSCEQNLNHDAMYWYRQDPGQGLRLIYYSQIVNDFQKGDIAEGYSVSREKKESFPLTVTSAQKNPTAFYLCASRTDSTPPYEQYFGPGTRLTVT.

This clone was counted once. Other nucleotide sequences in the sample specify the same CDR3. The J gene is TRBJ2-6, the V gene TRBV19; D is unresolved. CDR3 length: 15 amino acids. Germline CDR1 LNHDA, CDR2 SQIVND (reference sequence). V lost 3 bases, J lost 1 base, and 7 bases lay in between. The CDR3 loop is CASSIGPSGANVLTF. CDR3 coding DNA: TGTGCCAGTAGTATTGGGCCGTCTGGGGCCAACGTCCTGACTTTC.

The chain has TRBV5-6 and TRBJ2-3; the match to TRBD2 covers 10 bases. The junction had 1 base not matched to a gene; V was cut back by 1 base and J by 2 bases. The germline CDR1 and CDR2 sequences are SGHDT and YYEEEE. The CDR3 has 15 residues. The CDR3 is CASSLTSGNTDTQYF. The CDR3 DNA reads as TGTGCCAGCAGCTTGACTAGCGGGAACACAGATACGCAGTATTTT. The full variable domain, rest sourced from reference TRBV5-6 and TRBJ2-3, is DAGVTQSPTHLIKTRGQQVTLRCSPKSGHDTVSWYQQALGQGPQFIFQYYEEEERQRGNFPDRFSGHQFPNYSSELNVNALLLGDSALYLCASSLTSGNTDTQYFGPGTRLTVL.

As to this clone: The same CDR3 arises from other DNA sequences in this sample as well. The rearrangement uses TRBV7-9 and TRBJ2-2; D uncertain. This CDR3 is built from 12 residues. CDR1 is SEHNR and CDR2 is FQNEAQ in the germline V gene (reference sequence). Trimming removed 5 bases from V and 6 bases from J, with 7 bases in between. CDR3 sequence (DNA): TGTGCCAGCAGCCTGGGTGCCGGGGAGCTGTTTTTT. Amino acid sequence: CASSLGAGELFF.

J is TRBJ1-1 and V is TRBV6-5; TRBD1 might be the D (5 bases). Trimming left V 6 bases short and J 1 base short, with 9 bases between. There are 13 residues in the CDR3. CDR1 and CDR2 from the germline V gene are MNHEY and SVGAGI. The CDR3 sequence: CASSRDANTEAFF. The CDR3 DNA sequence: TGTGCCAGCAGCAGGGATGCGAACACTGAAGCTTTCTTT.